Listed here are 18 T cell receptor beta chains from one sample, sequenced in a study of spatial heterogeneity in lung cancer. MiXCR, run by TCRdb on the 5' RACE reads, gives a single entry per CDR3 protein. The sample includes approximately 44,000 distinct CDR3 sequences, about an eighth of them seen just once. Indicated time point: sample taken at primary tumor resection. Sequencing of whole RNA from tumor, nontumor lung or frozen PBMC involved no sorting. Here the sequenced sample was PBMCs, taken at surgery. These receptors all come from a male donor with early-stage non-small cell lung cancer.

This clonotype has only a few counts. The chain combines TRBV2 with TRBJ2-1; perhaps TRBD2 as D (5 bases). Germline loops: CDR1 SNHLY, CDR2 FYNNEI. CDR3 size: 17 residues. With 8 bases removed from V and 0 bases from J, the gap between germline ends came to 20 bases. The CDR3 DNA reads as TGTGCCAGCGGGTCCCTTATCGGGGATAACTCCTACAATGAGCAGTTCTTC. It codes for CASGSLIGDNSYNEQFF.

This clonotype was seen many times. The chain uses TRBV10-3 and TRBJ2-5; 9 bases match TRBD2. Germline V gene lookup returns CDR1 ENHRY and CDR2 SYGVKD. The CDR3 covers 13 residues. The V and J ends lost 4 bases and 3 bases, in that order; junction bases with no gene match: 0. CDR3 residues: CAISASGEETQYF. CDR3 DNA: TGTGCCATCAGTGCTAGCGGGGAAGAGACCCAGTACTTC.

In this sample, this clonotype turned up once. The gene calls are TRBV2 and TRBJ1-2; no definite D call. The CDR3 runs to 14 residues. The germline V gene has CDR1 SNHLY and CDR2 FYNNEI. The germline V and J ends were trimmed by 2 bases and 7 bases, with 14 bases remaining between them. This CDR3 reads CASSEPGKFRGYTF. The DNA of the CDR3 is TGTGCCAGCAGTGAACCCGGAAAGTTCCGTGGCTACACCTTC.

The genes are TRBV4-1 and TRBJ2-7; 10 bases are a match to TRBD1. Germline V gene data show CDR1 as MGHRA and CDR2 as YSYEKL. J lost 1 base, V lost 4 bases, and 4 bases had no gene match. This CDR3 contains 15 residues. Here the CDR3 DNA reads TGCGCCAGCAGCCGCGACAGGGGGCCTTCCTACGAGCAGTACTTC. Translation: CASSRDRGPSYEQYF.

This clonotype occurred a few times. The V and J genes are TRBV5-1 and TRBJ2-1; 8 bases line up with TRBD1. The J segment lost 2 bases and the V segment lost 4 bases, leaving 5 bases of the junction unmatched. Germline V CDR1 and CDR2: SGHRS, YFSETQ. This CDR3 has 15 amino acids. CDR3 region: CASSPDRVAYNEQFF. The CDR3, as DNA: TGCGCCAGCAGCCCGGACAGGGTCGCCTACAATGAGCAGTTCTTC.

This clonotype was counted ten times or more. The chain employs TRBV11-2 and TRBJ2-5; no reliable D call. The V end lost 5 bases, the J end lost 4 bases, and 8 bases lay between the germline ends. Germline lookup yields CDR1 SGHAT and CDR2 FQNNGV. The CDR3 consists of 12 residues. The CDR3: CASSIARETQYF. The CDR3 coding sequence is TGTGCCAGCAGCATAGCACGAGAGACCCAGTACTTC.

The chain recombines TRBV20-1 with TRBJ2-7; the D gene is possibly TRBD1 (5 bases). Trimming shortened V by 1 base and J by 0 bases, and 13 bases separated the two germline ends. The CDR3 contains 15 residues. Germline V gives CDR1 DFQATT, CDR2 SNEGSKA (reference sequence). In nucleotides, the CDR3 is TGCAGTGCTAGAGCGGGCATAGGGGACTCCTACGAGCAGTACTTC. As protein: CSARAGIGDSYEQYF.

The chain links TRBV7-2 to TRBJ1-3; D ambiguous. The length of the CDR3 is 18 residues. Trimming removed 0 bases at V and 0 bases at J, with 15 bases between. Germline-derived CDR1 and CDR2 are SGHTA and FQGNSA. The CDR3 loop reads CASSLARAGLISGNTIYF. The CDR3, as DNA: TGTGCCAGCAGCTTAGCTCGGGCAGGCCTAATCTCTGGAAACACCATATATTTT.

V is TRBV28 and J is TRBJ1-3; tentatively, D is TRBD1 (5 bases). V lost 4 bases, J lost 0 bases, and 10 bases lay in between. The germline gives CDR1 MDHEN, CDR2 SYDVKM. This CDR3 is built from 15 residues. Written as DNA, the CDR3 is TGTGCCAGCAGTTCGGGGGGGAGCTCTGGAAACACCATATATTTT. Translation gives CASSSGGSSGNTIYF.

This clonotype appeared a few times. This rearrangement joins TRBV7-9 to TRBJ2-7; a possible D gene is TRBD2 (5 bases). The CDR3 sequence is 15 residues long. CDR1 is SEHNR, CDR2 FQNEAQ, per germline (reference sequence). Trimming cost V 0 bases and J 5 bases, with 14 bases left between them. The CDR3 region has the DNA TGTGCCAGCAGCTTAGCGCGCCGGGGAATAGACGAGCAGTACTTC. Protein sequence: CASSLARRGIDEQYF.

The sample holds a few counts of this clonotype. V and J are TRBV3-1 and TRBJ1-4; 7 positions match TRBD1. Germline V gives CDR1 LGHDT, CDR2 YNNKEL (reference sequence). The CDR3 totals 17 residues. The V segment lost 0 bases and the J segment 5 bases; nucleotides outside the gene matches: 9. CDR3 loop: CASSQDLVQGENEKLFF. The CDR3 DNA sequence: TGTGCCAGCAGCCAAGATCTTGTGCAGGGGGAAAATGAAAAACTGTTTTTT.

This clonotype was seen many times. V and J are TRBV5-4 and TRBJ2-3; D is unclear. CDR3 length equals 13 residues. Trimming removed 1 base at V and 0 bases at J, with 3 bases between. Germline CDR1 is SGHNT and CDR2 is YYREEE (reference sequence). This CDR3 reads CASSLISTDTQYF. The CDR3 coding sequence is TGTGCCAGCAGCTTGATTAGCACAGATACGCAGTATTTT.

In its sample, this clonotype was seen a few times. In DNA form, the CDR3 reads TGCAGTGCTGCCGGACTAGCGGGAGTTCAAGAGACCCAGTACTTC. Its protein product is CSAAGLAGVQETQYF. V is TRBV20-1 and J is TRBJ2-5, with TRBD2 identical over 13 bases. The germline V gene encodes CDR1 DFQATT and CDR2 SNEGSKA (reference sequence). The CDR3 spans 15 residues. Unmatched junction bases numbered 5, after V lost 5 bases and J lost 2 bases.

This clonotype was seen many times. The genes are TRBV11-1 and TRBJ2-5; D is uncertain. Germline loops: CDR1 SGHAT, CDR2 FQDESV (reference sequence). The CDR3 is made up of 15 amino acids. Trimming cost V 0 bases and J 2 bases, with 10 bases left between them. The CDR3 sequence is CASSLALVRQETQYF. CDR3 DNA: TGTGCCAGCAGCTTAGCGCTTGTCAGGCAAGAGACCCAGTACTTC.

This clonotype was seen a few times. This chain links TRBV3-1 with TRBJ2-7; D is uncertain. The ends were cut back, 0 bases at V and 3 bases at J, with 9 bases in the middle. CDR1 LGHDT and CDR2 YNNKEL come from the germline V gene (reference sequence). This CDR3 comprises 14 residues. The CDR3 loop reads CASSQEYGNYEQYF. For the CDR3, the DNA is TGTGCCAGCAGCCAAGAATACGGAAACTACGAGCAGTACTTC.

This clonotype was seen more than once but under ten times. Sequence at one end of the junction differs from germline and may be a read error. V usage is TRBV12-3 or TRBV12-4 and J usage is TRBJ2-6, with D maybe TRBD2 (6 bases). This CDR3 contains 12 residues. The CDR3 loop reads CASSLDAGSSSF. The CDR3 DNA reads as TGTGCCAGCAGTTTAGATGCGGGATCCAGTTCCTTC.

This clonotype was counted many times. The chain couples TRBV19 to TRBJ1-4; no reliable D call. CDR1 and CDR2 from the germline V gene are LNHDA and SQIVND (reference sequence). This CDR3 has 10 amino acids. With 11 bases removed from V and 8 bases from J, the gap between germline ends came to 9 bases. The CDR3, as DNA: TGTGCCTGTGGCGAGGAAAAACTGTTTTTT. It specifies CACGEEKLFF.

Only a few counts were recorded for this clonotype. The rearrangement joins TRBV2 to TRBJ1-1; D is unclear. CDR1 is SNHLY, CDR2 FYNNEI, per germline. The CDR3 totals 13 residues. V lost 2 bases and J lost 1, with 5 bases in between. DNA for the CDR3: TGTGCCAGCAGTGAACAAAGGAACACTGAAGCTTTCTTT. Protein product: CASSEQRNTEAFF.